The 17 T cell receptor beta chains reported below all come from one sample, sequenced in a study of blood T cell repertoires in COVID-19. Using immunoSEQ multiplex PCR, the repertoire was profiled, and TCRdb retains in-frame clones only, with some absent. Found here are under 250,000 clones, 80% to 85% of them singletons; the top ten hold approximately 2.5%. The material sequenced was peripheral blood. These receptor sequences come from a woman in her sixties or seventies with acute or convalescent COVID-19.

The CDR3 sequence is CASHLLMNTEAFF. DNA for the CDR3: TGTGCCAGCCATCTACTCATGAACACTGAAGCTTTCTTT. This sequence joins TRBV18 and TRBJ1-1; D gene ambiguous. Trimming took 8 bases from V and 0 from J, leaving 10 bases between them. Germline V gene lookup returns CDR1 KGHSH and CDR2 LQKENI. The CDR3 extends over 13 amino acids. The whole variable domain, remainder taken from reference TRBV18 and TRBJ1-1, is NAGVMQNPRHLVRRRGQEARLRCSPMKGHSHVYWYRQLPEEGLKFMVYLQKENIIDESGMPKERFSAEFPKEGPSILRIQQVVRGDSAAYFCASHLLMNTEAFFGQGTRLTVV.

Written as DNA, the CDR3 is TGTGCCAGCAGCCAAGATCTAAGTATTATGGGAGGGAATGGCTACACCTTC. This codes for CASSQDLSIMGGNGYTF. The gene calls are TRBV4-2 and TRBJ1-2; D not resolved. The germline CDR1 and CDR2 sequences are LGHNA and YNFKEQ. The CDR3 spans 17 residues. Between the trimmed V and J ends, which lost 0 bases and 6 bases, there was a span of 20 bases.

Comments on this clone: Other DNA variants within this sample encode the same CDR3. The chain employs TRBV6-5 and TRBJ2-2, with 7 bases fitting TRBD2. The CDR3 has 15 residues. The germline gives CDR1 MNHEY, CDR2 SVGAGI. Trimming at V came to 2 bases and at J to 2 bases, leaving 2 bases not matched to a gene. CDR3 DNA: TGTGCCAGCAGTTACGGCGGGGGAAACACCGGGGAGCTGTTTTTT. This codes for CASSYGGGNTGELFF.

This clone appeared a few times. The chain employs TRBV4-2 and TRBJ2-3; no definite D call. Germline CDR1 and CDR2: LGHNA and YNFKEQ. The CDR3 is made up of 13 amino acids. Trimming cost V 0 bases and J 5 bases, with 6 bases left between them. The CDR3 is CASSQESGDTQYF. CDR3 nucleotide sequence: TGTGCCAGCAGCCAAGAATCCGGAGATACGCAGTATTTT.

As DNA, the CDR3 is TGTGCCTGGAGTCGGGTGATGTGGAATTCACCCCTCCACTTT. Amino acids: CAWSRVMWNSPLHF. V gene TRBV30 combines with J gene TRBJ1-6; D gene unclear. Trimming pared 2 bases from V and 7 bases from J, leaving 12 bases between. Germline-derived CDR1 and CDR2 are GTSNPN and SVGIG (reference sequence). This CDR3 comprises 14 residues.

In this sample, this clone turned up a few times. The V and J genes are TRBV4-1 and TRBJ1-3; D unclear. The V gene's germline CDR1 is MGHRA and CDR2 YSYEKL. V lost 0 bases, J lost 1 base, and 7 bases lay in between. The CDR3 is 15 residues long. The CDR3 DNA sequence: TGCGCCAGCAGCCAAGACGGGATTTCTGGAAACACCATATATTTT. This codes for CASSQDGISGNTIYF.

The chain links TRBV2 to TRBJ2-3; TRBD2 aligns across 7 bases. The length of the CDR3 is 14 residues. The junction had 7 bases not matched to a gene; V was cut back by 6 bases and J by 4 bases. The V gene's germline CDR1 is SNHLY and CDR2 FYNNEI. The DNA for the CDR3 is TGTGCCAGCAGGGGGGGGAGTCCGGCAGATACGCAGTATTTT. It specifies CASRGGSPADTQYF.

The chain joins TRBV5-1 to TRBJ1-6, with TRBD1 matching over 11 bases. The V gene end was trimmed by 0 bases and the J gene end by 9 bases; junction bases not matched to a gene: 2. Germline CDR1 SGHRS, CDR2 YFSETQ. The CDR3 consists of 15 residues. The CDR3 nucleotides read TGCGCCAGCAGCTTGGTGGGACAGGGGGGTTCACCCCTCCACTTT. Encoded protein: CASSLVGQGGSPLHF.

J is TRBJ2-1 and V is TRBV19, with TRBD1 identical over 9 bases. Germline values: CDR1 LNHDA, CDR2 SQIVND (reference sequence). V was pared by 4 bases and J by 2 bases, with 3 bases of the junction left unmatched. The CDR3 is 15 residues long. CDR3 in DNA: TGTGCCAGTAGTAAACAGGGGGCGCCCTACAATGAGCAGTTCTTC. Encoded protein: CASSKQGAPYNEQFF.

This chain joins TRBV6-5 and TRBJ1-2; D remains ambiguous. Germline-derived CDR1 and CDR2 are MNHEY and SVGAGI. CDR3 length: 13 amino acids. Trimming took off 6 bases at V and 6 bases at J, with 14 bases between the two ends. Written as DNA, the CDR3 is TGTGCCAGCAGATCCCGACGAGGGAATGGCTACACCTTC. Amino acids: CASRSRRGNGYTF.

This clone came up once. The chain has TRBV9 and TRBJ2-3; 9 bases fit TRBD2. This CDR3 has 13 amino acids. Germline V gene lookup returns CDR1 SGDLS and CDR2 YYNGEE. The ends lost 7 bases at V and 4 bases at J; junction bases unmatched: 4. CDR3 sequence reads: CASGAGGPDTQYF. As DNA, the CDR3 is TGTGCCAGCGGAGCGGGGGGCCCAGATACGCAGTATTTT.

The chain couples TRBV14 to TRBJ2-2; D remains unclear. The CDR3 is made up of 15 amino acids. Germline values: CDR1 SGHDN, CDR2 FVKESK. V shed 2 bases and J shed 4 bases, with 11 bases lying between them. The DNA of the CDR3 is TGTGCCAGCAGCCAATTCGGAGTAAGCACCGGGGAGCTGTTTTTT. The encoded protein is CASSQFGVSTGELFF.

This chain links TRBV19 with TRBJ1-1, with a tentative D call TRBD1 (6 bases). V lost 3 bases and J 3 bases, leaving 8 bases between the germline ends. This CDR3 has 13 amino acids. In germline, CDR1 is LNHDA, CDR2 SQIVND (reference sequence). CDR3 nucleotides: TGTGCCAGTAGTATGGCAGGGGACACTGAAGCTTTCTTT. Translated, it gives CASSMAGDTEAFF.

The genes are TRBV2 and TRBJ2-7; maybe TRBD1 (6 bases). The V gene lost 7 bases and the J gene lost 6 bases, with 13 bases spanning the gap. CDR3 size: 12 residues. CDR1 and CDR2 from the germline V gene are SNHLY and FYNNEI. As DNA, the CDR3 is TGTGCCAGCAACAGGGTATTTGGCGAGCAGTACTTC. Its protein product is CASNRVFGEQYF.

This chain links TRBV6-5 with TRBJ1-2; TRBD1 agrees at 8 bases. The V gene's germline CDR1 is MNHEY and CDR2 SVGAGI. Trimming took 8 bases from V and 7 from J; bases not matched to a gene: 3. There are 11 residues in the CDR3. Here the CDR3 DNA reads TGTGCCAGCGACAGGGGTGGTGGCTACACCTTC. Residues: CASDRGGGYTF.

This chain links TRBV3-1 (or the pseudogene TRBV3-2) with TRBJ2-7; tentatively, D is TRBD1 (5 bases). Trimming cost V 2 bases and J 7 bases, with 6 bases left between them. Germline loops: CDR1 LGHDT, CDR2 YNNKEL (reference sequence). This CDR3 comprises 11 residues. In DNA, the CDR3 is TGTGCCAGCAGCCAATCAGGGGAGCAGTACTTC. This sequence encodes CASSQSGEQYF.

The V and J genes are TRBV3-1 (or the pseudogene TRBV3-2) and TRBJ1-4, with a possible D match to TRBD1 (5 bases). The CDR3 runs to 17 residues. Trimming removed 1 base from V and 7 bases from J, with 19 bases in between. Per germline, CDR1 LGHDT and CDR2 YNNKEL (reference sequence). CDR3 sequence reads: CASSQGGLALGIEKLFF. Written as DNA, the CDR3 is TGTGCCAGCAGCCAAGGGGGCTTGGCCCTCGGTATTGAAAAACTGTTTTTT.